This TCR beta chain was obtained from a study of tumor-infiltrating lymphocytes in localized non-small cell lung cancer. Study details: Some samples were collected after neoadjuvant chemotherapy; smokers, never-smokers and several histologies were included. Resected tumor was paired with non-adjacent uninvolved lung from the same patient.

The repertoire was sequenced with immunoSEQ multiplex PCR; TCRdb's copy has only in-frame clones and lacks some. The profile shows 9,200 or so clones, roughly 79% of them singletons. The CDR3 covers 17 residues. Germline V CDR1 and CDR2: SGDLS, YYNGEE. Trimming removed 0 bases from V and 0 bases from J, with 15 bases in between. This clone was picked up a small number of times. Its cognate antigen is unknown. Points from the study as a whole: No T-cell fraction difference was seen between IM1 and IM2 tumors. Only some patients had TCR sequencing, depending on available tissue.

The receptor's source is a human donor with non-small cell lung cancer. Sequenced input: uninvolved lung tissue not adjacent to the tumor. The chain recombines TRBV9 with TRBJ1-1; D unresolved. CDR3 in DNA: TGTGCCAGCAGCGTAGTTGGTTGGCCTGGGGTGAACACTGAAGCTTTCTTT. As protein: CASSVVGWPGVNTEAFF.